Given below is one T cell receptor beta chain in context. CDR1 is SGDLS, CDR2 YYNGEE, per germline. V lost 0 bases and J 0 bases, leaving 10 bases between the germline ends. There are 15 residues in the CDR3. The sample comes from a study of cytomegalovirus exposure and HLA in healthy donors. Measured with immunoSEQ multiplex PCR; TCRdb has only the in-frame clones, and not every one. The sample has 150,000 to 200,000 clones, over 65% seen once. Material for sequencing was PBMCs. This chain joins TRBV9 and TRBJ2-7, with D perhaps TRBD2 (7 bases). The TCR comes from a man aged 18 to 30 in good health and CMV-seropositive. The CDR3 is CASSVGAGASYEQYF. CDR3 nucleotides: TGTGCCAGCAGCGTAGGGGCGGGGGCCTCCTACGAGCAGTACTTC. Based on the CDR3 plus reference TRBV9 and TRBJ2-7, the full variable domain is DSGVTQTPKHLITATGQRVTLRCSPRSGDLSVYWYQQSLDQGLQFLIQYYNGEERAKGNILERFSAQQFPDLHSELNLSSLELGDSALYFCASSVGAGASYEQYFGPGTRLTVT.